This TCR beta chain was sequenced during a study of blood T cell repertoires in COVID-19. Study details: The samples span acute and convalescent COVID-19 from the United States, Italy and Spain. From T cells, B-cell-depleted T cells, or PBMCs came the material, which was cDNA or gDNA.

V was clipped by 7 bases and J by 6 bases, with 6 bases between them. The CDR3 is made up of 11 amino acids. In the authors' workflow: Estimation of nucleated cell counts was performed using reference gene primer amplification. Data came from immunoSEQ multiplex PCR; TCRdb stores just in-frame clones and leaves some out. Clone size and the V and J calls come from that table; the DNA yielded D and trimming. The data hold about 50,000 clones, with 89% observed a single time. This clonotype was sampled from an older woman with COVID-19, enrolled during active disease. Sequencing used peripheral blood. The V and J genes are TRBV12-3 or TRBV12-4 and TRBJ2-2, with TRBD2 as a possible D gene (5 bases). The DNA of the CDR3 is TGTGCCAGCAACGGGGCCGGGGAGCTGTTTTTT. It specifies CASNGAGELFF.